These 21 T cell receptor beta chains were sequenced from one sample in a study of blood T cell repertoires in COVID-19. Sequenced by immunoSEQ multiplex PCR; TCRdb stores in-frame clones only, minus some. The sample lists more than 140,000 clones; around 83% were seen once. The sequencing sample was made of peripheral blood. Receptors originate from a woman aged 50 to 60 in a cohort sampled during active or convalescent COVID-19.

This rearrangement joins TRBV12-3 or TRBV12-4 to TRBJ1-2; perhaps TRBD1 as D (5 bases). The CDR3 spans 13 residues. Trimming stripped 3 bases from V and 8 bases from J, with 13 bases between. CDR3: CASSFGGRHGYTF. The CDR3 DNA sequence: TGTGCCAGCAGTTTTGGGGGGAGGCACGGCTACACCTTC.

The chain links TRBV30 to TRBJ1-2; perhaps TRBD1 as D (5 bases). This CDR3 contains 13 residues. Trimming stripped 2 bases from V and 4 bases from J, with 11 bases between. The germline CDR1 and CDR2 sequences are GTSNPN and SVGIG (reference sequence). CDR3 in DNA: TGTGCCTGGAGTCCACAGGAAAGCTATGGCTACACCTTC. It codes for CAWSPQESYGYTF.

The J gene is TRBJ1-1, the V gene TRBV7-8; TRBD1 matches at 11 bases. CDR1 and CDR2 (germline): SGHVS, FQNEAQ. The CDR3 spans 15 residues. Unmatched junction bases numbered 3, after V lost 4 bases and J lost 2 bases. CDR3 loop: CASSSRTGGNTEAFF. The CDR3 DNA is TGTGCCAGCAGCTCCAGGACAGGGGGCAACACTGAAGCTTTCTTT.

This chain joins TRBV19 and TRBJ2-3, with a possible D match to TRBD2 (5 bases). V was trimmed by 2 bases and J by 1 base, leaving 10 bases between them. Looked up from germline, CDR1 is LNHDA and CDR2 is SQIVND (reference sequence). This CDR3 has 15 amino acids. CDR3 in amino acids: CASSIFPRGTDTQYF. CDR3 in DNA: TGTGCCAGTAGTATATTTCCGCGGGGCACAGATACGCAGTATTTT.

The rearrangement links TRBV4-1 to TRBJ2-7, with 11 positions matching TRBD2. V gave up 4 bases and J gave up 2 bases; unmatched junction bases: 1. The germline CDR1 and CDR2 sequences are MGHRA and YSYEKL. The CDR3 covers 14 residues. The CDR3 protein is CASSRSGGAYEQYF. For the CDR3, the DNA is TGCGCCAGCAGCCGTAGCGGGGGGGCCTACGAGCAGTACTTC.

The V and J genes are TRBV18 and TRBJ2-1; TRBD1 agrees at 10 bases. Germline assignment: CDR1 KGHSH and CDR2 LQKENI. CDR3 size: 16 residues. Trimming at V came to 2 bases and at J to 5 bases, leaving 6 bases not matched to a gene. CDR3 amino acids: CASSPTAGQGNNEQFF. The CDR3 DNA reads TGTGCCAGCTCACCAACAGCGGGACAGGGGAACAATGAGCAGTTCTTC. Looking up the rest from reference TRBV18 and TRBJ2-1 gives the full variable domain: NAGVMQNPRHLVRRRGQEARLRCSPMKGHSHVYWYRQLPEEGLKFMVYLQKENIIDESGMPKERFSAEFPKEGPSILRIQQVVRGDSAAYFCASSPTAGQGNNEQFFGPGTRLTVL.

This sequence joins TRBV11-2 and TRBJ2-1; 9 bases line up with TRBD2. The V gene's germline CDR1 is SGHAT and CDR2 FQNNGV. The CDR3 extends over 17 amino acids. The junction had 17 bases not matched to a gene; V was cut back by 5 bases and J by 9 bases. The CDR3 region is CASSPRVPGLALVEQFF. The CDR3 DNA reads as TGTGCCAGCAGCCCGCGGGTTCCGGGACTAGCTCTGGTTGAGCAGTTCTTC. The variable domain in full, with the rest retrieved from reference TRBV11-2 and TRBJ2-1, is EAGVAQSPRYKIIEKRQSVAFWCNPISGHATLYWYQQILGQGPKLLIQFQNNGVVDDSQLPKDRFSAERLKGVDSTLKIQPAKLEDSAVYLCASSPRVPGLALVEQFFGPGTRLTVL.

The chain combines TRBV5-1 with TRBJ1-1; D is possibly TRBD1 (5 bases). Germline-derived CDR1 and CDR2 are SGHRS and YFSETQ. The CDR3 contains 13 residues. The ends were cut back, 5 bases at V and 1 base at J, with 9 bases in the middle. CDR3 protein: CASSGGTNTEAFF. CDR3 nucleotides: TGCGCCAGCAGTGGAGGGACGAACACTGAAGCTTTCTTT.

The gene calls are TRBV4-1 and TRBJ2-1, with a tentative D call TRBD1 (5 bases). This CDR3 region has 16 residues. Germline V gives CDR1 MGHRA, CDR2 YSYEKL. Deletions cut 6 bases from V and 4 bases from J, with 19 bases between. CDR3 DNA sequence: TGCGCCAGCAGTCCGGCGGTAGGGGAAAGATACAATGAGCAGTTCTTC. Encoded protein: CASSPAVGERYNEQFF.

As to this clone: Its ends do not fully match the called genes, so a read error is possible. The chain recombines TRBV7-2 with TRBJ2-2; 10 bases fit TRBD1. Germline V CDR1 and CDR2: SGHTA, FQGNSA. The CDR3 length is 17 residues. The CDR3 spells CASSLAGTGVYPGELFF. Written as DNA, the CDR3 is TGTGCCAGCAGCCTAGCCGGGACAGGGGTATATCCCGGGGAGCTGTTTTTT.

The chain links TRBV3-1 (or the pseudogene TRBV3-2) to TRBJ2-5, with 10 bases identical to TRBD2. Trimming removed 4 bases from V and 5 bases from J; junction bases left unmatched: 7. This CDR3 comprises 15 residues. CDR1 LGHDT and CDR2 YNNKEL come from the germline V gene (reference sequence). The CDR3 here is CASSRSGGAGETQYF. The CDR3 nucleotides are TGTGCCAGCAGCCGGAGCGGGGGGGCCGGCGAGACCCAGTACTTC.

This clone was detected once. The CDR3 sequence is CASSPTGNLNYGYTF. DNA for the CDR3: TGTGCCAGCAGTCCCACAGGGAACTTAAACTATGGCTACACCTTC. V gene TRBV27 combines with J gene TRBJ1-2; the D gene is possibly TRBD1 (6 bases). The CDR3 sequence is 15 residues long. Germline CDR1 is MNHEY and CDR2 is SMNVEV (reference sequence). The V and J ends lost 5 bases and 2 bases respectively, with 15 bases between them.

The V and J genes are TRBV6-2 or TRBV6-3 and TRBJ1-2; 7 bases are a match to TRBD1. This CDR3 comprises 18 residues. The junction had 17 bases not matched to a gene; V was cut back by 5 bases and J by 2 bases. Germline V gene lookup returns CDR1 MNHEY and CDR2 SVGEGT. This chain's CDR3 is CASSPSRGRSGPNYGYTF. The CDR3 bases are TGTGCCAGCAGTCCATCAAGGGGGCGGAGCGGACCCAACTATGGCTACACCTTC.

This clone was detected only a few times. The V and J genes are TRBV5-1 and TRBJ2-3; TRBD1 matches 9 bases. The CDR3 covers 14 residues. CDR1 is SGHRS, CDR2 YFSETQ, per germline. V gave up 7 bases and J gave up 3 bases; unmatched junction bases: 6. The DNA for the CDR3 is TGCGCCAGCGGGGGACAGGGAGGGACAGATACGCAGTATTTT. It translates to CASGGQGGTDTQYF.

The chain couples TRBV7-2 to TRBJ1-6; TRBD1 matches at 8 bases. The germline gives CDR1 SGHTA, CDR2 FQGNSA. The J segment lost 9 bases and the V segment lost 2 bases, leaving 6 bases of the junction unmatched. This CDR3 has 15 amino acids. The CDR3 here is CASSLYRGISSPLHF. CDR3 sequence (DNA): TGTGCCAGCAGCTTATACAGGGGGATAAGTTCACCCCTCCACTTT.

Notes on this clone: This same CDR3 is encoded by further DNA sequences in the sample. The CDR3 bases are TGCGCCAGCAGCTCGGGACAGGGGGGTGAAAAACTGTTTTTT. Translated, it gives CASSSGQGGEKLFF. The gene calls are TRBV5-1 and TRBJ1-4; 11 bases agree with TRBD1. Germline-derived CDR1 and CDR2 are SGHRS and YFSETQ. The CDR3 is made up of 14 amino acids. The ends lost 3 bases at V and 7 bases at J; junction bases unmatched: 2.

This chain connects TRBV10-3 to TRBJ2-2; D is uncertain. Germline CDR1 and CDR2: ENHRY and SYGVKD. The CDR3 has 15 residues. V gave up 0 bases and J gave up 8 bases, with 13 bases separating them. CDR3 coding DNA: TGTGCCATCAGTGAGTCGATTGACCTGACAGGGGAGCTGTTTTTT. Translation: CAISESIDLTGELFF.

This chain's CDR3 is CASSGVSSGELFF. The CDR3 DNA follows: TGTGCCAGCAGTGGCGTTAGCTCCGGGGAGCTGTTTTTT. The rearrangement joins TRBV14 to TRBJ2-2, with unresolved D. The V end was cut by 6 bases, the J end by 6 bases, with 11 bases between. From germline, CDR1 is SGHDN and CDR2 FVKESK. The CDR3 is 13 residues long.

The chain is built from TRBV5-1 and TRBJ2-3; 8 bases match TRBD2. Trimming cost V 4 bases and J 4 bases; bases outside gene matches: 5. Germline V gene sequence: CDR1 SGHRS, CDR2 YFSETQ. CDR3 length equals 14 residues. CDR3 in DNA: TGCGCCAGCAGCGTCGGGGGGGCGGCAGATACGCAGTATTTT. Protein product: CASSVGGAADTQYF.

This clone appeared once. J is TRBJ2-7 and V is TRBV27; D is uncertain. Germline V gene data show CDR1 as MNHEY and CDR2 as SMNVEV (reference sequence). CDR3 size: 13 residues. The V end was cut by 5 bases, the J end by 6 bases, with 14 bases between. As DNA, the CDR3 is TGTGCCAGCAGTCCAGAGTCCCGCGGCGAGCAGTACTTC. It codes for CASSPESRGEQYF.

The chain couples TRBV12-3 or TRBV12-4 to TRBJ1-1; D possibly corresponds to TRBD1 (5 bases). Trimming took 7 bases from V and 5 from J, leaving 8 bases between them. This CDR3 region has 11 residues. CDR3 nucleotides: TGTGCCAGCATGGGGGGTACTGAAGCTTTCTTT. Residues: CASMGGTEAFF.